This T cell receptor (beta chain) emerged from a study of early stage breast cancer tumors (dated by TCRdb to about 2017). As for the study more broadly: Of the roughly 15 invasive breast tumors, roughly 12 were found to be estrogen receptor-positive, progesterone receptor-positive and HER2-negative. Of the roughly 12 ER+/PR+/HER2- tumors, eight were classified as invasive ductal carcinomas and four as invasive lobular carcinomas. The average read coverage per sample was around 9.1-fold. Across all samples, 2,651,842 templates representing 1,097,674 unique clonotypes were detected. What the authors observed across the whole study: Because the cohort was small, a breakdown by tumor subtype could not be done. Chain pairing and functional markers such as CD4, CD8 and FOXP3 were missed by bulk genomic DNA sequencing of unsorted cells. Compared with adjacent normal breast tissue, tumors had approximately 2.5-fold higher T cell density and higher clonality. Enriched TCRB sequences shared across patients were mostly commonly generated sequences, unlikely to play an important role in the tumor microenvironment. Repertoires from blood and normal breast were more alike than repertoires from blood and tumor, and in about 85% of the 16 patients, comparing each tissue with blood separated tumor from normal.

A note on this clone: The antigen it binds to is not known. One base away there is no much larger clone; base qualities are not given.

Two independent genomic DNA replicates were amplified for each sample, with approximately 0.5 ug used for blood and approximately 1.5 ug for tumor or normal breast. Following the manufacturer's instructions, the ImmunoSeq Intro kit was used to carry out TCRB sequencing on genomic DNA. The multiplex PCR ran for 25 to 40 cycles using proprietary primers and spike-in control sequences for absolute quantification. Single-end 150-bp reads were used to sequence an 87-bp fragment covering the CDR3 and the flanking V and J genes. Each lane of an Illumina MiSeq using version 3.0 chemistry carried seven multiplexed samples, with two replicates per sample. Turning to the authors' computational methods: Raw data were processed by the vendor's proprietary pipeline, with both replicates merged into one result per sample. Clonotypes were defined as productive rearrangements sharing the V-gene family, CDR3 amino acid sequence and J-gene segment. To compute clonality, the normalized Shannon entropy (Pielou evenness) of TCRB abundances was subtracted from 1. T cell density was estimated by dividing total templates by the number of input cells inferred from the DNA input amount. Recon with default parameters was used to estimate total repertoire diversity and clonality. A clonotype counted as tumor-enriched if its abundance in tumor exceeded 0.1% and was at least 32-fold higher than its abundance in normal breast. TCRdb obtained this table from immuneACCESS and retained in-frame rearrangements with V and J assigned. These tables miss some clones; where compared with another copy, unresolved V genes account for less than half of the shortfall, and the remainder is unexplained. For V, J and clone size, that table is used; D and trimming come from the DNA. This sample gives about 5,500 clones in total; under 70% of them show up just once. Roughly an eighth of the sample comes from the top ten.

V trim: 4 bases; J trim: 3 bases; unmatched bases: 13. Measured from the cysteine to the phenylalanine, the CDR3 is 17 residues long. The DNA shown is the 51-base CDR3, in frame from base 1. Looking up the germline V gene yields CDR1 SGDLS and CDR2 YYNGEE. Taken from about 2-4 cm away from the tumor, the adjacent normal breast tissue was rinsed with PBS and kept in prechilled RNAlater. Because normal breast tissue has high lipid content and low cell density, roughly 100-300 mg of normal breast tissue was often needed to obtain enough DNA. The study profiled bulk TCR beta-chain repertoires in matched peripheral blood, tumor and adjacent normal breast tissue taken from approximately 15 patients with early-stage breast cancer. The Qiagen AllPrep DNA/RNA Mini kit was used for genomic DNA extraction.

The V gene is TRBV9 and the J gene is TRBJ1-1, and TRBD1 matches 9 of the central bases. The TCR was taken from a person in their sixties or seventies with breast cancer. Sequencing used normal breast tissue next to the tumor. The sequence in DNA is TGTGCCAGCAGCCCCAGACAGGGGGTTGCCGGTGACACTGAAGCTTTCTTT. Its translation is CASSPRQGVAGDTEAFF.